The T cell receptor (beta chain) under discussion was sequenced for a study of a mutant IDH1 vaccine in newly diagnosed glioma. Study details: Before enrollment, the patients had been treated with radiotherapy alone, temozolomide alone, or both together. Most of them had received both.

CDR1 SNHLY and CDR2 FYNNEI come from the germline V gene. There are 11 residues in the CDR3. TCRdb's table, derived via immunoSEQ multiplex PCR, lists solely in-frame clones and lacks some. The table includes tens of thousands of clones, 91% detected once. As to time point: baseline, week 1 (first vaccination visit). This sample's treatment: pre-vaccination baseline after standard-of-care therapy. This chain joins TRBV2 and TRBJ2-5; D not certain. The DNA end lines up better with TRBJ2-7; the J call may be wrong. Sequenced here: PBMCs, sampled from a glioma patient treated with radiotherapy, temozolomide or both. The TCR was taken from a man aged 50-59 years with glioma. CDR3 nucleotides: TGTGCCAGCAGTTTCGACTACGAGCAGTACTTC. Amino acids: CASSFDYEQYF.